One and the same sample provided the 26 T cell receptor beta chains below, sequenced in a study of response to subunit inactivated influenza vaccine. TCRdb processed the RT-PCR reads anew with MiXCR; each CDR3 protein has one entry. The table lists just under 250,000 distinct CDR3 sequences, approximately 12% of them singletons. The sample consisted of non-naive T cells sorted from PBMCs, taken 14 to 15 days before vaccination. Receptor source: a man aged 45-65 years who received an inactivated influenza vaccine.

This clonotype was found many times. The V gene is TRBV5-6, the J gene TRBJ1-1, with D perhaps matching TRBD1 (5 bases). V was shortened by 0 bases and J by 0 bases, with 6 bases between the two germline ends. The germline V gene encodes CDR1 SGHDT and CDR2 YYEEEE. The CDR3 length is 14 residues. The CDR3 protein is CASSLVGVNTEAFF. In DNA, the CDR3 is TGTGCCAGCAGCTTGGTAGGGGTGAACACTGAAGCTTTCTTT.

This clonotype was detected only a few times. The V call is TRBV10-3, the J call TRBJ1-2, with D possibly TRBD1 on 5 matching bases. The CDR3 spans 15 residues. Germline values: CDR1 ENHRY, CDR2 SYGVKD. Trimming removed 2 bases at V and 7 bases at J, with 17 bases between. The CDR3 DNA follows: TGTGCCATCAGTGAGCCGGGTTCCAGTGGGGGTGGCTACACCTTC. Protein sequence: CAISEPGSSGGGYTF.

This clonotype came up many times. J is TRBJ1-2 and V is TRBV4-3, with 10 bases identical to TRBD1. CDR1 and CDR2 from the germline V gene are LGHNA and YSLEER. The CDR3 loop spans 18 amino acids. The junction had 12 bases not matched to a gene; V was cut back by 3 bases and J by 2 bases. CDR3 in amino acids: CASSHVTGGASGNYGYTF. CDR3 bases: TGCGCCAGCAGCCACGTGACAGGGGGCGCATCAGGCAACTATGGCTACACCTTC.

This clonotype occurred a few times. V and J are TRBV20-1 and TRBJ2-7; unclear D gene. CDR1 is DFQATT, CDR2 SNEGSKA, per germline (reference sequence). V was cut by 1 base and J by 4 bases, with 11 bases left in between. The CDR3 is 13 amino acids. The CDR3 region has the DNA TGCAGTGCTAGAGTTGTCGGAAAATACGAGCAGTACTTC. This sequence encodes CSARVVGKYEQYF.

This clonotype showed up just a few times. The rearrangement joins TRBV11-2 to TRBJ2-5, with TRBD1 identical over 8 bases. J lost 2 bases, V lost 4 bases, and 3 bases had no gene match. This CDR3 has 14 residues. The V gene's germline CDR1 is SGHAT and CDR2 FQNNGV. The CDR3, as DNA: TGTGCCAGCAGCTCATACAGGGGGCAAGAGACCCAGTACTTC. Translated, it gives CASSSYRGQETQYF.

This clonotype was observed at least ten times. The rearrangement uses TRBV5-1 and TRBJ2-2, with 9 positions matching TRBD2. CDR1 and CDR2 from the germline V gene are SGHRS and YFSETQ. The CDR3 runs 14 residues. The J segment lost 5 bases and the V segment lost 7 bases, leaving 6 bases of the junction unmatched. CDR3 DNA sequence: TGCGCCAGCGGCATAACTAGCGGGACCGGGGAGCTGTTTTTT. Residues: CASGITSGTGELFF. The variable domain in full, completed from reference TRBV5-1 and TRBJ2-2, reads KAGVTQTPRYLIKTRGQQVTLSCSPISGHRSVSWYQQTPGQGLQFLFEYFSETQRNKGNFPGRFSGRQFSNSRSEMNVSTLELGDSALYLCASGITSGTGELFFGEGSRLTVL.

This clonotype was seen many times. The V call is TRBV20-1, the J call TRBJ2-1, with TRBD2 matching over 14 bases. Losses at the gene ends were 5 bases for V and 0 bases for J; bases not matched to a gene: 3. The CDR3 runs to 16 residues. CDR1 DFQATT and CDR2 SNEGSKA come from the germline V gene (reference sequence). CDR3 sequence: CSAEGTSGSSYNEQFF. The CDR3, as DNA: TGCAGTGCTGAGGGGACTAGCGGGAGCTCCTACAATGAGCAGTTCTTC.

The chain is built from TRBV5-1 and TRBJ2-1; 8 positions match TRBD1. Germline V CDR1 and CDR2: SGHRS, YFSETQ. Trimming took 1 base from V and 8 from J; bases not matched to a gene: 8. The CDR3 totals 15 residues. CDR3 DNA sequence: TGCGCCAGCAGCTTGTGGCAGGGGGCTTGGGATGAGCAGTTCTTC. It yields the protein CASSLWQGAWDEQFF.

This clonotype appeared many times. The J gene is TRBJ1-1, the V gene TRBV12-3 or TRBV12-4; the D gene is possibly TRBD1 (6 bases). The CDR3 runs 12 residues. V was clipped by 6 bases and J by 1 base, with 6 bases between them. CDR3 DNA sequence: TGTGCCAGCAGGACAGGGAACACTGAAGCTTTCTTT. It encodes CASRTGNTEAFF.

The chain combines TRBV7-2 with TRBJ2-7; 8 nucleotides align to TRBD1. The CDR3 contains 11 residues. J was trimmed by 9 bases and V by 5 bases; bases with no gene match: 3. Germline CDR1 reads SGHTA; CDR2 reads FQGNSA. As DNA, the CDR3 is TGTGCCAGCAGCCAGGACAGGGTGCAGTACTTC. This sequence encodes CASSQDRVQYF.

In its sample, this clonotype was seen a few times. V and J are TRBV2 and TRBJ2-3, with TRBD1 matching 8 bases. Germline V CDR1 and CDR2: SNHLY, FYNNEI. This CDR3 has 15 residues. Trimming at V came to 6 bases and at J to 3 bases, leaving 8 bases not matched to a gene. Here the CDR3 reads CASRPGQGRTDTQYF. As DNA, the CDR3 is TGTGCCAGCAGGCCCGGACAGGGACGGACAGATACGCAGTATTTT.

The V and J genes are TRBV30 and TRBJ1-6; D unresolved. CDR3 length: 14 amino acids. V lost 4 bases, J lost 9 bases, and 16 bases lay in between. CDR1 is GTSNPN and CDR2 is SVGIG in the germline V gene (reference sequence). DNA of the CDR3: TGTGCCTGGACAGCCGGGGTCGGCGGTTCACCCCTCCACTTT. Translated: CAWTAGVGGSPLHF.

The chain couples TRBV3-1 to TRBJ2-1; D is possibly TRBD1 (6 bases). This CDR3 spans 16 amino acids. Germline CDR1 and CDR2: LGHDT and YNNKEL (reference sequence). V was trimmed by 1 base and J by 0 bases, leaving 10 bases between them. The CDR3 is CASSQAKGGSYNEQFF. CDR3 bases: TGTGCCAGCAGCCAAGCTAAAGGGGGCTCCTACAATGAGCAGTTCTTC.

The table lists this clonotype with a few counts. This chain's CDR3 is CASGAGTSGSNEQFF. CDR3 DNA: TGTGCCAGCGGAGCCGGGACTAGCGGGAGTAATGAGCAGTTCTTC. This chain links TRBV11-3 with TRBJ2-1, with TRBD2 identical over 14 bases. The germline V gene has CDR1 SGHNT and CDR2 YENEEA. Trimming removed 8 bases from V and 7 bases from J; junction bases left unmatched: 7. CDR3 length: 15 residues.

This clonotype has just one count. Germline and junction disagree at one end, which may indicate a read error. The genes are TRBV7-6 and TRBJ2-2, with no clear D. Germline CDR1 reads SGHVS; CDR2 reads FNYEAQ. The CDR3 covers 13 residues. The CDR3 DNA reads TGTGCCAGCATCTTATTTCCCGGCGGGGAGCTGTTTTTT. This codes for CASILFPGGELFF.

In this sample, this clonotype turned up many times. The V call is TRBV5-1, the J call TRBJ2-3; the D is unclear. This CDR3 contains 14 residues. Germline loops: CDR1 SGHRS, CDR2 YFSETQ. V dropped 4 bases and J dropped 2 bases, with 11 bases sitting between them. CDR3 nucleotides: TGCGCCAGCAGCGGTGCGGATCACACAGATACGCAGTATTTT. It is translated as CASSGADHTDTQYF.

This clonotype has at least ten counts. The rearrangement joins TRBV3-1 to TRBJ1-1; 7 nucleotides align to TRBD1. The CDR3 is 12 residues long. Trimming cost V 8 bases and J 8 bases; bases outside gene matches: 8. CDR1 LGHDT and CDR2 YNNKEL come from the germline V gene (reference sequence). CDR3 protein: CASGGQAREAFF. The CDR3 DNA sequence: TGTGCCAGCGGAGGACAGGCCCGAGAAGCTTTCTTT.

This clonotype was detected many times. The chain has TRBV11-1 and TRBJ2-1; 12 bases match TRBD2. CDR1 and CDR2 from the germline V gene are SGHAT and FQDESV (reference sequence). V was clipped by 5 bases and J by 7 bases; unmatched bases: 12. CDR3 length equals 17 residues. This chain's CDR3 is CASSLMNLAGGRNEQFF. CDR3 nucleotide sequence: TGTGCCAGCAGCCTGATGAACCTAGCGGGAGGGCGGAATGAGCAGTTCTTC.

This chain joins TRBV12-3 or TRBV12-4 and TRBJ1-6, with D tentatively TRBD1 (5 bases). V lost 7 bases to trimming and J lost 8 bases, with 18 bases between them. This CDR3 is 15 amino acids long. Here the CDR3 DNA reads TGTGCCAGCACCCTAGGGGCCGGCCTTGATTCACCCCTCCACTTT. It codes for CASTLGAGLDSPLHF.

This clonotype was seen a handful of times. The chain has TRBV4-3 and TRBJ2-7, with D unclear. The germline V gene encodes CDR1 LGHNA and CDR2 YSLEER. V was shortened by 0 bases and J by 2 bases, with 11 bases between the two germline ends. The CDR3 sequence is 15 residues long. The CDR3 DNA reads TGCGCCAGCAGCCAAGACCCCCAGAGACCCTACGAGCAGTACTTC. It encodes CASSQDPQRPYEQYF.

This clonotype was seen more than once but under ten times. V and J are TRBV29-1 and TRBJ2-7; 8 nucleotides align to TRBD1. V trimming: 1 base; J trimming: 0 bases; junction bases outside the gene matches: 5. This CDR3 contains 15 residues. The germline CDR1 and CDR2 sequences are SQVTM and ANQGSEA. CDR3 residues: CSVEAGGFNSYEQYF. In DNA form, the CDR3 reads TGCAGCGTTGAAGCAGGGGGCTTTAACTCCTACGAGCAGTACTTC.

The chain employs TRBV6-1 and TRBJ2-1; 14 bases are shared with TRBD2. V lost 7 bases and J lost 0; bases outside the gene matches: 11. Per germline, CDR1 MNHNS and CDR2 SASEGT. CDR3 length: 19 amino acids. The CDR3 is CASTRGGLAGGLSYNEQFF. In DNA form, the CDR3 reads TGTGCCAGCACCCGGGGAGGACTAGCGGGAGGACTCTCCTACAATGAGCAGTTCTTC.

This clonotype was counted between two and nine times. V and J are TRBV7-6 and TRBJ2-5, with D hard to call. V was pared by 2 bases and J by 2 bases, with 15 bases between. The CDR3 spans 16 residues. CDR1 is SGHVS, CDR2 FNYEAQ, per germline. The DNA for the CDR3 is TGTGCCAGCAGCTTAACCCCCCAAACCGAACAAGAGACCCAGTACTTC. Translation: CASSLTPQTEQETQYF.

This clonotype occurred a few times. This rearrangement joins TRBV18 to TRBJ2-1, with a tentative D call TRBD2 (6 bases). The CDR3 sequence is 16 residues long. The germline V and J ends were trimmed by 3 bases and 1 base, with 13 bases remaining between them. The germline V gene encodes CDR1 KGHSH and CDR2 LQKENI. CDR3 nucleotide sequence: TGTGCCAGCTCACCCCCCGGGGGAAAGTCCTACAATGAGCAGTTCTTC. Protein: CASSPPGGKSYNEQFF.

This clonotype has just a few counts. The J gene is TRBJ1-4, the V gene TRBV20-1; no clear D. Between the trimmed V and J ends, which lost 3 bases and 8 bases, there was a span of 7 bases. The CDR3 has 11 amino acids. Germline loops: CDR1 DFQATT, CDR2 SNEGSKA (reference sequence). The CDR3 nucleotides read TGCAGTGCTAGGGCGGGGGAAAAACTGTTTTTT. It specifies CSARAGEKLFF.

The chain recombines TRBV24-1 with TRBJ2-5; 9 bases map to TRBD2. The germline CDR1 and CDR2 sequences are KGHDR and SFDVKD. J lost 4 bases, V lost 3 bases, and 5 bases had no gene match. CDR3 length: 15 residues. The CDR3 loop is CATSDTQAGGETQYF. CDR3 bases: TGTGCCACCAGTGATACCCAAGCGGGGGGAGAGACCCAGTACTTC.